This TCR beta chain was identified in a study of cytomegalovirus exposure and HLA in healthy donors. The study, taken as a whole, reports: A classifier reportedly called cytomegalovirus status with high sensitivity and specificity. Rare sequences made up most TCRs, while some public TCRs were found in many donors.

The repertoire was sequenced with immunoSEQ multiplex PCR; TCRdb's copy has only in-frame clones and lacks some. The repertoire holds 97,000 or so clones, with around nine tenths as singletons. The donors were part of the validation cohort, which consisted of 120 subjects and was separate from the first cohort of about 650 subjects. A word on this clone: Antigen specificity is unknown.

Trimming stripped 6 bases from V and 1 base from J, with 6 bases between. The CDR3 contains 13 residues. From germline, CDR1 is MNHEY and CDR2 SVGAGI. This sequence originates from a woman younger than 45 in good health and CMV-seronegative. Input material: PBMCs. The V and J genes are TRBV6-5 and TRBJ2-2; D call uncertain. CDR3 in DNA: TGTGCCAGCAGAGCCGAGAACACCGGGGAGCTGTTTTTT. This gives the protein CASRAENTGELFF.